What follows are 24 T cell receptor beta chains derived from one specimen sequenced in a study of shared clonotypes between healthy human individuals. Measured with immunoSEQ multiplex PCR; TCRdb has only the in-frame clones, and not every one. The sample lists some 500,000 clones; 77% were seen once. Sample: PBMCs. The receptor set was obtained from a woman aged 40-49 years in good health. Some clones in this sample may be carry-over from other donors' samples.

This clone was observed once. The rearrangement uses TRBV5-1 and TRBJ2-5; 10 nucleotides agree with TRBD1. The CDR3 is 14 residues long. Germline V gene data show CDR1 as SGHRS and CDR2 as YFSETQ. The ends lost 6 bases at V and 4 bases at J; junction bases unmatched: 6. CDR3 coding DNA: TGCGCCAGCAACCCCGGGACAGGGGTAGAGACCCAGTACTTC. Translating it yields CASNPGTGVETQYF.

This rearrangement joins TRBV7-2 to TRBJ2-1, with a possible D match to TRBD2 (5 bases). The CDR3 runs to 15 residues. The germline V gene has CDR1 SGHTA and CDR2 FQGNSA. Trimming pared 3 bases from V and 4 bases from J, leaving 13 bases between. The CDR3 bases are TGTGCCAGCAGCTTGAGCGGACGGAGGTACAATGAGCAGTTCTTC. Protein sequence: CASSLSGRRYNEQFF.

The rearrangement joins TRBV11-2 to TRBJ2-2, with 8 bases lining up with TRBD2. This CDR3 region has 15 residues. Germline-derived CDR1 and CDR2 are SGHAT and FQNNGV. V lost 5 bases and J lost 7; bases outside the gene matches: 9. Written as DNA, the CDR3 is TGTGCCAGCAGCGAATTAGCGGGAAAGTACGGGGAGCTGTTTTTT. It yields the protein CASSELAGKYGELFF.

This clone occurred a few times. The V call is TRBV6-1, the J call TRBJ2-5; 9 bases are shared with TRBD1. The ends lost 6 bases at V and 4 bases at J; junction bases unmatched: 3. Germline CDR1 is MNHNS and CDR2 is SASEGT. This CDR3 has 13 residues. CDR3 sequence reads: CASRTGGRETQYF. The CDR3 nucleotides are TGTGCCAGCAGGACAGGGGGGAGAGAGACCCAGTACTTC.

The chain joins TRBV9 to TRBJ2-1; D is unresolved. CDR1 is SGDLS and CDR2 is YYNGEE in the germline V gene. The V and J ends lost 0 bases and 9 bases respectively, with 13 bases between them. This CDR3 spans 14 amino acids. The CDR3 region is CASSVATVEFEQFF. The CDR3 DNA follows: TGTGCCAGCAGCGTAGCTACGGTAGAGTTTGAGCAGTTCTTC.

On this clone: One base separates it from a far larger clone, so it is likely a read error. CDR3 sequence reads: CAASRDKSGGNQPQHF. For the CDR3, the DNA is TGTGCCGCCAGCAGAGACAAGTCTGGTGGCAATCAGCCCCAGCATTTT. The chain uses TRBV15 and TRBJ1-5; D gene uncertain. CDR3 length equals 16 residues. Per germline, CDR1 LNHNV and CDR2 YYDKDF (reference sequence).

This rearrangement joins TRBV7-8 to TRBJ2-5, with 8 bases aligning to TRBD1. This CDR3 contains 16 residues. Germline V gene lookup returns CDR1 SGHVS and CDR2 FQNEAQ. Germline trimming cut 3 bases from V and 4 bases from J; bases unmatched to any gene: 10. For the CDR3, the DNA is TGTGCCAGCAGCTTGTCCTCCAGGGGGCCCGGAGAGACCCAGTACTTC. As protein: CASSLSSRGPGETQYF.

V usage is TRBV25-1 and J usage is TRBJ2-2, with a tentative D call TRBD1 (6 bases). The CDR3 loop spans 13 amino acids. Per germline, CDR1 MGHDK and CDR2 SYGVNS. Trimming shortened V by 4 bases and J by 5 bases, and 8 bases separated the two germline ends. The CDR3: CASSATGTGELFF. CDR3 nucleotide sequence: TGTGCCAGCAGTGCGACAGGTACCGGGGAGCTGTTTTTT.

The rearrangement links TRBV5-1 to TRBJ1-1, with TRBD1 matching 7 bases. V was pared by 3 bases and J by 1 base, with 6 bases of the junction left unmatched. CDR3 length equals 15 residues. Germline V gene data show CDR1 as SGHRS and CDR2 as YFSETQ. The CDR3 region is CASSSKQGPNTEAFF. The CDR3 nucleotides read TGCGCCAGCAGCTCTAAACAGGGGCCGAACACTGAAGCTTTCTTT.

The V gene is TRBV12-5, the J gene TRBJ2-3, with TRBD1 identical over 12 bases. This CDR3 spans 17 amino acids. The V gene's germline CDR1 is LGHNT and CDR2 FRNRAP. The ends lost 2 bases at V and 5 bases at J; junction bases unmatched: 8. The CDR3 bases are TGTGCTAGTGGTTTGTCGCCGGGACAGGGGGCGGTAGATACGCAGTATTTT. It codes for CASGLSPGQGAVDTQYF.

The chain couples TRBV4-1 to TRBJ1-4, with unresolved D. The V and J ends lost 4 bases and 5 bases respectively, with 11 bases between them. The CDR3 covers 14 residues. Germline V gene data show CDR1 as MGHRA and CDR2 as YSYEKL. The CDR3 here is CASSRGQFNEKLFF. In DNA, the CDR3 is TGCGCCAGCAGCCGAGGGCAGTTCAATGAAAAACTGTTTTTT.

The rearrangement uses TRBV5-1 and TRBJ2-5; D is possibly TRBD2 (5 bases). Germline CDR1 reads SGHRS; CDR2 reads YFSETQ. V lost 1 base, J lost 1 base, and 8 bases lay in between. The CDR3 has 14 residues. DNA of the CDR3: TGCGCCAGCAGCTTGTTGCGGGCCCAAGAGACCCAGTACTTC. Its protein is CASSLLRAQETQYF. Variable domain in full (rest from reference TRBV5-1 and TRBJ2-5): KAGVTQTPRYLIKTRGQQVTLSCSPISGHRSVSWYQQTPGQGLQFLFEYFSETQRNKGNFPGRFSGRQFSNSRSEMNVSTLELGDSALYLCASSLLRAQETQYFGPGTRLLVL.

Concerning this clone itself: This may arise from a read error, as a much more abundant clone is one base away. This chain uses TRBV10-3 with TRBJ2-3; either TRBD1 or TRBD2 may supply D (5 bases each). V was trimmed by 11 bases and J by 2 bases, leaving 17 bases between them. In germline, CDR1 is ENHRY, CDR2 SYGVKD. This CDR3 is built from 14 residues. The CDR3 region has the DNA TGTGCCGCCGGGGCAGGGACGTACACAGATACGCAGTATTTT. Residues: CAAGAGTYTDTQYF.

The rearrangement uses TRBV5-6 and TRBJ1-2, with 11 nucleotides matching TRBD1. The CDR3 totals 15 residues. V gave up 4 bases and J gave up 3 bases; unmatched junction bases: 5. The germline V gene has CDR1 SGHDT and CDR2 YYEEEE. The CDR3 region has the DNA TGTGCCAGCAGCCCGGGGACAGGGGGTTACTATGGCTACACCTTC. Protein sequence: CASSPGTGGYYGYTF.

This clone has more than one count but fewer than ten. The J gene is TRBJ2-2, the V gene TRBV30; D not resolved. The germline CDR1 and CDR2 sequences are GTSNPN and SVGIG (reference sequence). The V and J ends lost 0 bases and 2 bases respectively, with 7 bases between them. The CDR3 length is 14 residues. CDR3 nucleotide sequence: TGTGCCTGGAGTGTCCGTACAAACACCGGGGAGCTGTTTTTT. This encodes CAWSVRTNTGELFF.

V is TRBV27 and J is TRBJ2-5; 13 nucleotides align to TRBD2. The ends lost 5 bases at V and 4 bases at J; junction bases unmatched: 13. Per the germline V gene, CDR1 is MNHEY and CDR2 is SMNVEV (reference sequence). This CDR3 is 18 amino acids long. CDR3 DNA: TGTGCCAGCAGTAAGACTAGCGGGAGGACCGAAGGTGGAGAGACCCAGTACTTC. This codes for CASSKTSGRTEGGETQYF.

The chain couples TRBV2 to TRBJ1-4, with 12 positions matching TRBD1. This CDR3 comprises 14 residues. CDR1 and CDR2 from the germline V gene are SNHLY and FYNNEI. V shed 7 bases, J shed 8 bases, and the junction held 5 bases outside the gene matches. The CDR3 nucleotides are TGTGCCAGCACTCGGGACAGGGGGCGCGAAAAACTGTTTTTT. This translates into CASTRDRGREKLFF. The full variable domain, in which reference TRBV2 and TRBJ1-4 provide the parts outside the CDR3, is EPEVTQTPSHQVTQMGQEVILRCVPISNHLYFYWYRQILGQKVEFLVSFYNNEISEKSEIFDDQFSVERPDGSNFTLKIRSTKLEDSAMYFCASTRDRGREKLFFGSGTQLSVL.

This chain connects TRBV19 to TRBJ2-1; possibly TRBD2 for D (6 bases). CDR3 size: 15 residues. Germline V CDR1 and CDR2: LNHDA, SQIVND (reference sequence). Deletions cut 3 bases from V and 4 bases from J, with 13 bases between. The DNA for the CDR3 is TGTGCCAGTAGTATCGGACGGAGGGAATACAATGAGCAGTTCTTC. This gives the protein CASSIGRREYNEQFF. Based on the CDR3 plus reference TRBV19 and TRBJ2-1, the full variable domain is DGGITQSPKYLFRKEGQNVTLSCEQNLNHDAMYWYRQDPGQGLRLIYYSQIVNDFQKGDIAEGYSVSREKKESFPLTVTSAQKNPTAFYLCASSIGRREYNEQFFGPGTRLTVL.

On this clone: Other DNA sequences in this specimen translate into the identical CDR3. This chain connects TRBV9 to TRBJ2-1; TRBD2 agrees at 12 bases. The CDR3 is 16 amino acids. Germline V gene lookup returns CDR1 SGDLS and CDR2 YYNGEE. V lost 0 bases, J lost 3 bases, and 1 base stayed unmatched. The CDR3 DNA sequence: TGTGCCAGCAGCGTAGAGGGACTAGCGGGCTACAATGAGCAGTTCTTC. Translating it yields CASSVEGLAGYNEQFF. The full variable domain, rest sourced from reference TRBV9 and TRBJ2-1, is DSGVTQTPKHLITATGQRVTLRCSPRSGDLSVYWYQQSLDQGLQFLIQYYNGEERAKGNILERFSAQQFPDLHSELNLSSLELGDSALYFCASSVEGLAGYNEQFFGPGTRLTVL.

V gene TRBV19 combines with J gene TRBJ1-4; 8 bases are shared with TRBD1. V gave up 2 bases and J gave up 5 bases; unmatched junction bases: 4. Germline values: CDR1 LNHDA, CDR2 SQIVND (reference sequence). This CDR3 is built from 15 residues. CDR3 bases: TGTGCCAGTAGTATACGGACAGGGATGAATGAAAAACTGTTTTTT. This encodes CASSIRTGMNEKLFF.

The chain uses TRBV7-9 and TRBJ2-1, with unresolved D. CDR1 and CDR2 (germline): SEHNR, FQNEAQ (reference sequence). The V gene lost 5 bases and the J gene lost 7 bases, with 6 bases spanning the gap. The CDR3 is 11 amino acids. The CDR3 reads CASSPGNEQFF. CDR3 coding DNA: TGTGCCAGCAGCCCTGGAAATGAGCAGTTCTTC.

As for this clone: A single base is all that separates this from a far larger clone, so a read error is likely. The sample has other DNA sequences that encode this CDR3 too. The genes are TRBV27 and TRBJ2-4, with TRBD2 matching over 8 bases. With V trimmed by 9 bases and J by 6 bases, 10 bases remained unmatched. The CDR3 covers 14 residues. Germline-derived CDR1 and CDR2 are MNHEY and SMNVEV (reference sequence). CDR3 in amino acids: CASRTSGTGNIQYF. The CDR3 coding sequence is TGTGCCAGTAGAACTAGCGGTACGGGAAACATTCAGTACTTC.

This clone was detected only a few times. This sequence joins TRBV28 and TRBJ1-4; the match to TRBD1 covers 8 bases. J gave up 8 bases and V 6 bases, and 17 bases lay outside the gene matches. There are 17 residues in the CDR3. CDR1 and CDR2 from the germline V gene are MDHEN and SYDVKM. The CDR3 reads CASSHQLPTGAAEKLFF. The CDR3 DNA reads as TGTGCCAGCAGCCATCAACTCCCGACAGGGGCGGCCGAAAAACTGTTTTTT. The variable domain in full, completed from reference TRBV28 and TRBJ1-4, reads DVKVTQSSRYLVKRTGEKVFLECVQDMDHENMFWYRQDPGLGLRLIYFSYDVKMKEKGDIPEGYSVSREKKERFSLILESASTNQTSMYLCASSHQLPTGAAEKLFFGSGTQLSVL.

The V call is TRBV28, the J call TRBJ2-1, with D perhaps matching TRBD2 (6 bases). The CDR3 loop spans 14 amino acids. Deletions cut 7 bases from V and 3 bases from J, with 13 bases between. Germline CDR1 MDHEN, CDR2 SYDVKM. The chain's CDR3 is CASNIGGIYNEQFF. Here the CDR3 DNA reads TGTGCCAGCAATATTGGGGGGATCTACAATGAGCAGTTCTTC. Supplemented by reference TRBV28 and TRBJ2-1, the full variable domain reads DVKVTQSSRYLVKRTGEKVFLECVQDMDHENMFWYRQDPGLGLRLIYFSYDVKMKEKGDIPEGYSVSREKKERFSLILESASTNQTSMYLCASNIGGIYNEQFFGPGTRLTVL.